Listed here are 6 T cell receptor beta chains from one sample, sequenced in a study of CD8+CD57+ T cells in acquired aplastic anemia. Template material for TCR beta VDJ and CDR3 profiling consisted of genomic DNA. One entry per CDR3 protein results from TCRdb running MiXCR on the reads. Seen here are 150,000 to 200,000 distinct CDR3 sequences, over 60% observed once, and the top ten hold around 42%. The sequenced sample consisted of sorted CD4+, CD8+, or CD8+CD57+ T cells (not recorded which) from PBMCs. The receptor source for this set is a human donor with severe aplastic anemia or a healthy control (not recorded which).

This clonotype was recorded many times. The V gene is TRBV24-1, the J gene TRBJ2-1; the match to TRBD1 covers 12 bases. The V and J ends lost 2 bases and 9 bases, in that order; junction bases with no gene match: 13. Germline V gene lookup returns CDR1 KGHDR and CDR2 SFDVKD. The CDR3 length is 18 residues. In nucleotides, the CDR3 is TGTGCCACCAGTGATTCCCGGGGGGGGGACAGGGGGCTCAGTGAGCAGTTCTTC. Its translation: CATSDSRGGDRGLSEQFF.

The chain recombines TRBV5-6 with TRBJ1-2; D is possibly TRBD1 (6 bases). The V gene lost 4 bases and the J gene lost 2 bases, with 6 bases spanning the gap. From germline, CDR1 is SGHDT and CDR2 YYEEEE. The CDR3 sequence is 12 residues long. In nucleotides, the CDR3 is TGTGCCAGCAGCACAGGGAACTATGGCTACACCTTC. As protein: CASSTGNYGYTF. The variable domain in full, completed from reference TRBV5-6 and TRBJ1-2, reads DAGVTQSPTHLIKTRGQQVTLRCSPKSGHDTVSWYQQALGQGPQFIFQYYEEEERQRGNFPDRFSGHQFPNYSSELNVNALLLGDSALYLCASSTGNYGYTFGSGTRLTVV.

The CDR3 protein is CASSLAIRGADTF. For the CDR3, the DNA is TGTGCCAGCAGCTTAGCGATAAGGGGCGCAGACACCTTC. This sequence joins TRBV7-9 and TRBJ1-2; D might be TRBD1 (5 bases). The CDR3 sequence is 13 residues long. Germline CDR1 reads SEHNR; CDR2 reads FQNEAQ (reference sequence). V was clipped by 0 bases and J by 12 bases, with 14 bases between them.

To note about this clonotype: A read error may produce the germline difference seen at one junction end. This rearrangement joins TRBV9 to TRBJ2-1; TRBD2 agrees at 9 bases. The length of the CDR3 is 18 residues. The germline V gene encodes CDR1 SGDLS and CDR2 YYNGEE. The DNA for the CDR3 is TGTGCCAGCAGCGTAGGGGGGGCTAGCGGGAACACCTACAATCAGCAGTTCTTC. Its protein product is CASSVGGASGNTYNQQFF.

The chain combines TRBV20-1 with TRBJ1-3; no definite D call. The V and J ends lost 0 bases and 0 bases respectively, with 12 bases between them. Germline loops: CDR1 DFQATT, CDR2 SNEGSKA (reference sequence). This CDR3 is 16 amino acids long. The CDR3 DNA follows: TGCAGTGCTAGAGATATAACTCGGAGCTCTGGAAACACCATATATTTT. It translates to CSARDITRSSGNTIYF.

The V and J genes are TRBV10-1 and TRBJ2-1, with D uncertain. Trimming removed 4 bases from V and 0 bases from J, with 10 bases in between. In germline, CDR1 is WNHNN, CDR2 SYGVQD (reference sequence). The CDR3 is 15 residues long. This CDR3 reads CASSGGSGSYNEQFF. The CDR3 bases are TGCGCCAGCAGTGGGGGATCGGGCTCCTACAATGAGCAGTTCTTC.